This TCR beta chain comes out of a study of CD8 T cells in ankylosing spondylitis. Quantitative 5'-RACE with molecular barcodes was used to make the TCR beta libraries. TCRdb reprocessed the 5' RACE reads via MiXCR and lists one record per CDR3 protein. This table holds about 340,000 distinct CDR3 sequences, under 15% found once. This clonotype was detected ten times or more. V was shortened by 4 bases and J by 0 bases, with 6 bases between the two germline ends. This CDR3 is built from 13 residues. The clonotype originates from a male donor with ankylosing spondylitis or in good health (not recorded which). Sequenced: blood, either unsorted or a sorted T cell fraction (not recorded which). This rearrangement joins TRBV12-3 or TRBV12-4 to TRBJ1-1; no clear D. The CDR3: CASSSGVNTEAFF. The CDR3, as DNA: TGTGCCAGCAGTTCCGGGGTGAACACTGAAGCTTTCTTT.